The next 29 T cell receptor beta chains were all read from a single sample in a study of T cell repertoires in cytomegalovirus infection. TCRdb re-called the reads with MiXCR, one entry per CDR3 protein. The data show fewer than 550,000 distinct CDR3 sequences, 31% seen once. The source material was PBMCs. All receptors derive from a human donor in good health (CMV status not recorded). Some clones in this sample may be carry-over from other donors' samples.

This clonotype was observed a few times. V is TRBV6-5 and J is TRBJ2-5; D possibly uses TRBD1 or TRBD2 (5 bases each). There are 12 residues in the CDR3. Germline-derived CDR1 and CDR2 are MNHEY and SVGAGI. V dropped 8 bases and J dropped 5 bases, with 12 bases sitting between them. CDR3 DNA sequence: TGTGCCAGCTGGGGCAGGGAGGAGACCCAGTACTTC. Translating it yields CASWGREETQYF.

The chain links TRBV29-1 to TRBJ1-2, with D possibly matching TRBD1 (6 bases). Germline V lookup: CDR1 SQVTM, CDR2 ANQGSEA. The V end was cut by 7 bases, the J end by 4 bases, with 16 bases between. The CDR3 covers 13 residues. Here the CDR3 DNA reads TGCAGCGCCCATGAGACAGGTGCCTATGGCTACACCTTC. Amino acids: CSAHETGAYGYTF.

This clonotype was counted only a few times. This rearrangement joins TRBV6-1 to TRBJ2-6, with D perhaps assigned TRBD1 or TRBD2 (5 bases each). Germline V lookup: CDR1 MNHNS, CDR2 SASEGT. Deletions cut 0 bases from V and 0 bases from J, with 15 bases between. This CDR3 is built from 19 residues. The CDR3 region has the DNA TGTGCCAGCAGTGAAGCTGGAATCGGGGCGTTCTCTGGGGCCAACGTCCTGACTTTC. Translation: CASSEAGIGAFSGANVLTF.

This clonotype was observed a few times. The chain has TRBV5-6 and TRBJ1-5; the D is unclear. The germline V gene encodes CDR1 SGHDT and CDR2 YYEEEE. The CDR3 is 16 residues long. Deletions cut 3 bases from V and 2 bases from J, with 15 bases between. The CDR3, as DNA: TGTGCCAGCAGCTCCTTGCGGGAGGTTGGCAATCAGCCCCAGCATTTT. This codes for CASSSLREVGNQPQHF.

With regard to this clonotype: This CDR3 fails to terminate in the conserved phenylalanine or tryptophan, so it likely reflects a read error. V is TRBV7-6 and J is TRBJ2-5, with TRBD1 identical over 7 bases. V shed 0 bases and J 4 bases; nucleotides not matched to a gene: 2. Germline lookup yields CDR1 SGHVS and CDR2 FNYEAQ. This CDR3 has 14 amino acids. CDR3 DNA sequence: TGTGCCAGCAGCTTAGCGGGACAGTCAGAGACCCAGTACTGC. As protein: CASSLAGQSETQYC.

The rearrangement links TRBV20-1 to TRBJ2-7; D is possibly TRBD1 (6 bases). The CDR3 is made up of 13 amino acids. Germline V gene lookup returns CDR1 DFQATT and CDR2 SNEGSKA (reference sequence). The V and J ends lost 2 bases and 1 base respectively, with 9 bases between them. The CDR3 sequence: CSARPQGSYEQYF. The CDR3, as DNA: TGCAGTGCTAGACCCCAGGGGTCCTACGAGCAGTACTTC.

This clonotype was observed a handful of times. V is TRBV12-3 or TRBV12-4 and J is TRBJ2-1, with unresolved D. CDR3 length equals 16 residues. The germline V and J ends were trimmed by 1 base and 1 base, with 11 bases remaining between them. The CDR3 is CASSLGAGKSYNEQFF. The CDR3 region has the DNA TGTGCCAGCAGTTTAGGGGCAGGAAAATCCTACAATGAGCAGTTCTTC.

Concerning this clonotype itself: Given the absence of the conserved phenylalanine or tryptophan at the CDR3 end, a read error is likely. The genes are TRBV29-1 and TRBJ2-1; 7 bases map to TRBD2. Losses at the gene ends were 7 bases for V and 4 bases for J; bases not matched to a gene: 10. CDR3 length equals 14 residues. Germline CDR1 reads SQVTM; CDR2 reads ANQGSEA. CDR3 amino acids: CSGSSGGLYNEQFL. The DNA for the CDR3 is TGCAGCGGATCTTCGGGGGGACTATACAATGAGCAGTTCTTA.

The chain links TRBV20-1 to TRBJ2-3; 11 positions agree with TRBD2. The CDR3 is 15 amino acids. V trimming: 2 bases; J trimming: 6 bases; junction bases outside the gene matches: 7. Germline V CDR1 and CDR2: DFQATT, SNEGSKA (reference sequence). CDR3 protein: CSARSGTSGPDTQYF. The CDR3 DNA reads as TGCAGTGCTAGATCCGGGACTAGCGGACCCGATACGCAGTATTTT.

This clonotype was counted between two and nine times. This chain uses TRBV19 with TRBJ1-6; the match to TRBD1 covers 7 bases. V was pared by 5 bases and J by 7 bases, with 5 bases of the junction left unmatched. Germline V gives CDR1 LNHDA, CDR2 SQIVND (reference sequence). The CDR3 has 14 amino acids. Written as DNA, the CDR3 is TGTGCCAGTAGTCGCCGGGACAGCAATTCACCCCTCCACTTT. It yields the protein CASSRRDSNSPLHF.

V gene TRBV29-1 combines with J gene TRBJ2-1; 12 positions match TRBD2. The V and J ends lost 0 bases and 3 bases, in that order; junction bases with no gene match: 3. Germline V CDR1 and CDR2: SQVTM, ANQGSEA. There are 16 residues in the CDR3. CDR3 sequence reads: CSVEDRTSGVYNEQFF. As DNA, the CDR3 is TGCAGCGTTGAAGATCGGACTAGCGGGGTCTACAATGAGCAGTTCTTC.

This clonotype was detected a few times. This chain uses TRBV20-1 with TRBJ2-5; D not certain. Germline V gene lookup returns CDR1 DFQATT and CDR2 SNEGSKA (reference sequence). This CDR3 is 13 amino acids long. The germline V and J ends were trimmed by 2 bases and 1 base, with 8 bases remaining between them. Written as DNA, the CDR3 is TGCAGTGCTAGACCGCGTGTCCAAGAGACCCAGTACTTC. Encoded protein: CSARPRVQETQYF.

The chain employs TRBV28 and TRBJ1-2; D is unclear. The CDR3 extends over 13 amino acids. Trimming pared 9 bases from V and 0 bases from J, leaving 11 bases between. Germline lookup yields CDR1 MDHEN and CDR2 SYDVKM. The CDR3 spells CARTSGANYGYTF. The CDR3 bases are TGTGCCAGAACATCCGGAGCTAACTATGGCTACACCTTC.

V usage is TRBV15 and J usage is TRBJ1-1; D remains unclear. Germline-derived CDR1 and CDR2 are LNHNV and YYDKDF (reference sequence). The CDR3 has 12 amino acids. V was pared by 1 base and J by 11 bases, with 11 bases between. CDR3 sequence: CATSRGPAGAFF. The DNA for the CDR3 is TGTGCCACCAGCAGAGGACCGGCGGGTGCTTTCTTT.

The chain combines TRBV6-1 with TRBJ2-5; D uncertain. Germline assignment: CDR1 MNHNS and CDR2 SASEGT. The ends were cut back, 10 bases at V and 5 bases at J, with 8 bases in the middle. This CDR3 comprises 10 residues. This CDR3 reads CATRWETQYF. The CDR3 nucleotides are TGTGCCACCCGCTGGGAGACCCAGTACTTC.

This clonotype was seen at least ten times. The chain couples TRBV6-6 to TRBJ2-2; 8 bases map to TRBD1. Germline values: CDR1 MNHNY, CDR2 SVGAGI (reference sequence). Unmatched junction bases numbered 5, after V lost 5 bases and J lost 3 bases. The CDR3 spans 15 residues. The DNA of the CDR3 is TGTGCCAGCAGTCGGACAGGGAGAGACACCGGGGAGCTGTTTTTT. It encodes CASSRTGRDTGELFF.

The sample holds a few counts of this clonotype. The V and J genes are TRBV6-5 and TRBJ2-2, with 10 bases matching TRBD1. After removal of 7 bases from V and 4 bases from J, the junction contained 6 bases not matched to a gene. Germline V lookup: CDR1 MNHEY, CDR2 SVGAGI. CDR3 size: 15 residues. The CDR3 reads CASKRDRGFTGELFF. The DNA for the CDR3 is TGTGCCAGCAAGAGGGACAGGGGCTTCACCGGGGAGCTGTTTTTT.

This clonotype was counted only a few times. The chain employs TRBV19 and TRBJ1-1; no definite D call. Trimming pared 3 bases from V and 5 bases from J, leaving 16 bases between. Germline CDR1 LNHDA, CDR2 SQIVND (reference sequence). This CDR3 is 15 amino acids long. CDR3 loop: CASSIGPKLGTEAFF. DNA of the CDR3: TGTGCCAGTAGTATCGGGCCCAAGTTGGGGACTGAAGCTTTCTTT.

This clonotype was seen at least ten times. The CDR3 protein is CASSQTGSYEQYF. The CDR3 nucleotides are TGTGCCAGCAGCCAAACAGGGAGCTACGAGCAGTACTTC. The chain employs TRBV6-1 and TRBJ2-7; D perhaps matches TRBD1 (6 bases). The CDR3 has 13 amino acids. Trimming cost V 6 bases and J 3 bases, with 12 bases left between them. CDR1 MNHNS and CDR2 SASEGT come from the germline V gene.

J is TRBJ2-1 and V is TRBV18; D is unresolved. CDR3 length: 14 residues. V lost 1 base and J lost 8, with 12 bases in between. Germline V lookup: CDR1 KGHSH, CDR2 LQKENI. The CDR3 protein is CASSPLASLYEQFF. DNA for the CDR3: TGTGCCAGCTCACCACTCGCTAGTCTTTATGAGCAGTTCTTC. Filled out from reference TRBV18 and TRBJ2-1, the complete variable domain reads NAGVMQNPRHLVRRRGQEARLRCSPMKGHSHVYWYRQLPEEGLKFMVYLQKENIIDESGMPKERFSAEFPKEGPSILRIQQVVRGDSAAYFCASSPLASLYEQFFGPGTRLTVL.

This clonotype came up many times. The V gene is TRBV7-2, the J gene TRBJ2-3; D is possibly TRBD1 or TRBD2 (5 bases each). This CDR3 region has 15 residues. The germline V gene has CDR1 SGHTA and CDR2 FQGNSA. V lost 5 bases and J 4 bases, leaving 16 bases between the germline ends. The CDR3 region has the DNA TGTGCCAGCAGCCAGCGAACGGGACGCTCAGATACGCAGTATTTT. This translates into CASSQRTGRSDTQYF.

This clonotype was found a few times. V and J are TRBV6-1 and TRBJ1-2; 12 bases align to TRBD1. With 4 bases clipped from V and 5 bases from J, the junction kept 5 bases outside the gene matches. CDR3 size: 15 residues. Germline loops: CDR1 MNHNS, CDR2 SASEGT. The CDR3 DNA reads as TGTGCCAGCAGTGGACCGGGACAGGGGGCTTATGGCTACACCTTC. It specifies CASSGPGQGAYGYTF.

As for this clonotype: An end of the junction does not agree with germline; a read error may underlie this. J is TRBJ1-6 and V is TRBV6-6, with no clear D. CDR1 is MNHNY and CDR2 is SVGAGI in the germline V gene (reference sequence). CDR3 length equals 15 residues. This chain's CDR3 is CASGKSDGRGSLLHF. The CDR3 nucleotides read TGTGCCAGCGGCAAATCAGACGGCCGGGGTTCACTCCTCCACTTT.

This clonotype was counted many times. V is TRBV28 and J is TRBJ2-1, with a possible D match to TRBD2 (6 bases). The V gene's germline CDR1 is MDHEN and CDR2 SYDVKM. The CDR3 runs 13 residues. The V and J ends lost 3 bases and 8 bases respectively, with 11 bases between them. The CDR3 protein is CASSLGGIDEQFF. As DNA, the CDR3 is TGTGCCAGCAGTTTGGGAGGAATCGATGAGCAGTTCTTC.

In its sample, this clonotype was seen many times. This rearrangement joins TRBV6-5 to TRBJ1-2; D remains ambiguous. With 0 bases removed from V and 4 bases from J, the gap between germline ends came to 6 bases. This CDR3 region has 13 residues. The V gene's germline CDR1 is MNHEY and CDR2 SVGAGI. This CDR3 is CASSYSGSYGYTF. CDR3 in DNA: TGTGCCAGCAGTTACTCGGGCAGCTATGGCTACACCTTC.

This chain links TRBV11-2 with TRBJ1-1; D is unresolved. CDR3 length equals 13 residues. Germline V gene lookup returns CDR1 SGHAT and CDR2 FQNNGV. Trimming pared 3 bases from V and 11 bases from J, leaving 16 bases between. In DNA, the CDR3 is TGTGCCAGCAGCTTTGGCGAGACCGGGGAGGCTTTCTTT. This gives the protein CASSFGETGEAFF.

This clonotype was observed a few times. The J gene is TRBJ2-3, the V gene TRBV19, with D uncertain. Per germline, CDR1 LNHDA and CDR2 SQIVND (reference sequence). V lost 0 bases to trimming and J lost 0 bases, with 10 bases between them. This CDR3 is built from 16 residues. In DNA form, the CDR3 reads TGTGCCAGTAGTATAGAGATACGGCCCAGCACAGATACGCAGTATTTT. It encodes CASSIEIRPSTDTQYF.

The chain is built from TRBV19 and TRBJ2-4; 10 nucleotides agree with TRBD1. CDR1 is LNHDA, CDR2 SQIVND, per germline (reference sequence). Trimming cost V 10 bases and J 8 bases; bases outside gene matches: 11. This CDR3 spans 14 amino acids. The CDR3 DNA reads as TGTGCCACCTCGGGACAGGGGATCGGATACATTCAGTACTTC. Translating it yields CATSGQGIGYIQYF.

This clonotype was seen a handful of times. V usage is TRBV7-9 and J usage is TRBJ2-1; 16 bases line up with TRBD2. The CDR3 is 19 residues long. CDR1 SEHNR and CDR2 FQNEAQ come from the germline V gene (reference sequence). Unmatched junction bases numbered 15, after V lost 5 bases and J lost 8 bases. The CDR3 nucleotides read TGTGCCAGCAGCAACGCGGGACTAGCGGGGGGGTCGAGGGACTATGAGCAGTTCTTC. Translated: CASSNAGLAGGSRDYEQFF.